The rows below give T cell receptor beta chains drawn from one sample of a study of tumor and adjacent non-tumor tissue in lung cancer. TCRdb itself ran the multiplex PCR reads through MiXCR, one entry per CDR3 protein. The sample includes 60,000 to 95,000 distinct CDR3 sequences, around 77% of them seen just once. Sequencing input: lung tumor tissue. The receptors here all came from a woman aged 45-65 years with non-small cell lung cancer. Each CDR3 is given with its conserved first and last residue. The order of the fields is CDR3 protein, CDR3 DNA, clone size, D gene, V gene, J gene. The D gene is left open where the match is weak. Part of the rows lack a size; the others show once, few, many or a class for expanded clones.

CDR3 protein: CVSSLGSRTGGQETQYF
CDR3 DNA: TGCGTCAGCAGCTTGGGGTCCCGGACAGGAGGCCAAGAGACCCAGTACTTC
clone size: .
D gene: TRBD1
V gene: TRBV5-1
J gene: TRBJ2-5

CDR3 protein: CASSWTVPYEQYF
CDR3 DNA: TGTGCCAGCAGTTGGACAGTCCCTTACGAGCAGTACTTC
clone size: .
D gene: .
V gene: TRBV6-2/TRBV6-3
J gene: TRBJ2-7

CDR3 protein: CAIRGSGSGGLCF
CDR3 DNA: TGTGCCATCAGAGGATCAGGAAGCGGGGGGCTGTGTTTT
clone size: .
D gene: TRBD2
V gene: TRBV10-3
J gene: TRBJ2-2

CDR3 protein: CTSSLWTGSRTDTQYF
CDR3 DNA: TGTACCAGCAGTCTATGGACAGGCTCTAGGACAGATACGCAGTATTTT
clone size: .
D gene: TRBD1
V gene: TRBV12-3/TRBV12-4
J gene: TRBJ2-3

CDR3 protein: CASMLLRNSPLHF
CDR3 DNA: TGTGCCAGCATGCTGTTGCGTAATTCACCCCTCCACTTT
clone size: .
D gene: .
V gene: TRBV6-5
J gene: TRBJ1-6

CDR3 protein: CASTQDGSQPQHF
CDR3 DNA: TGTGCCAGCACCCAAGACGGCAGCCAGCCCCAGCATTTT
clone size: .
D gene: .
V gene: TRBV7-8
J gene: TRBJ1-5

CDR3 protein: CASRPHTGGGRTWIETQYF
CDR3 DNA: TGTGCCAGCAGGCCACACACAGGGGGCGGACGGACCTGGATAGAGACCCAGTACTTC
clone size: .
D gene: .
V gene: TRBV21-1
J gene: TRBJ2-5

CDR3 protein: CASSFSSGTSGKETQYF
CDR3 DNA: TGTGCCAGTAGTTTCTCTTCCGGGACTAGCGGGAAGGAGACCCAGTACTTC
clone size: .
D gene: TRBD2
V gene: TRBV6-5
J gene: TRBJ2-5

CDR3 protein: CASSKASGSSDEQYF
CDR3 DNA: TGTGCCAGCAGCAAGGCCAGCGGGAGTTCCGACGAGCAGTACTTC
clone size: .
D gene: TRBD2
V gene: TRBV6-5
J gene: TRBJ2-7

CDR3 protein: CSARIVAGANEQFF
CDR3 DNA: TGCAGTGCTAGGATAGTAGCGGGAGCCAATGAGCAGTTCTTC
clone size: many
D gene: TRBD2
V gene: TRBV20-1
J gene: TRBJ2-1

CDR3 protein: CPSSEAGKNEKPFF
CDR3 DNA: TGCCCCAGCAGCGAAGCCGGGAAAAATGAAAAACCGTTTTTT
clone size: .
D gene: .
V gene: TRBV4-1
J gene: TRBJ1-4

CDR3 protein: CVSSLRIGTSLETQYF
CDR3 DNA: TGTGTCAGCAGCCTCAGAATCGGGACTAGTCTGGAGACCCAGTACTTC
clone size: .
D gene: TRBD2
V gene: TRBV11-2
J gene: TRBJ2-5

CDR3 protein: CASNPGGQGHTEQYF
CDR3 DNA: TGCGCCAGCAACCCAGGGGGGCAGGGCCATACCGAGCAGTACTTC
clone size: .
D gene: .
V gene: TRBV11-3
J gene: TRBJ2-7

CDR3 protein: CVSSVRETNEHFF
CDR3 DNA: TGTGTCAGCAGTGTGCGGGAGACAAATGAGCACTTCTTC
clone size: .
D gene: TRBD2
V gene: TRBV6-4
J gene: TRBJ2-1

CDR3 protein: CANRGLDTPGGDEQFF
CDR3 DNA: TGTGCCAACCGTGGACTAGACACCCCGGGGGGCGATGAGCAGTTCTTC
clone size: few
D gene: .
V gene: TRBV11-2
J gene: TRBJ2-1

CDR3 protein: CTSSLALGTGGTDRQYF
CDR3 DNA: TGTACCAGCAGTTTAGCGCTCGGGACAGGGGGCACAGATAGGCAGTATTTT
clone size: .
D gene: TRBD1
V gene: TRBV12-3/TRBV12-4
J gene: TRBJ2-3

CDR3 protein: CANSLLAGDTDAQYF
CDR3 DNA: TGTGCCAACAGTTTACTAGCGGGAGACACAGATGCGCAGTATTTT
clone size: .
D gene: TRBD2
V gene: TRBV28
J gene: TRBJ2-3

CDR3 protein: CATNQLAGSIEQFF
CDR3 DNA: TGTGCCACCAATCAGCTAGCGGGATCCATTGAGCAGTTCTTC
clone size: .
D gene: TRBD2
V gene: TRBV6-6
J gene: TRBJ2-1

CDR3 protein: CASEGMDGYEQYF
CDR3 DNA: TGTGCCTCTGAGGGGATGGACGGGTACGAGCAATACTTC
clone size: once
D gene: .
V gene: TRBV10-3
J gene: TRBJ2-7

CDR3 protein: CSEAPPITEAFF
CDR3 DNA: TGCAGTGAAGCCCCTCCGATCACTGAAGCTTTCTTT
clone size: .
D gene: .
V gene: TRBV20-1
J gene: TRBJ1-1

CDR3 protein: CSARETSAQETQYF
CDR3 DNA: TGCAGTGCTAGGGAAACTAGCGCGCAAGAGACCCAGTACTTC
clone size: many
D gene: TRBD2
V gene: TRBV20-1
J gene: TRBJ2-5

CDR3 protein: CASSLERDYNSPLHF
CDR3 DNA: TGTGCCAGTAGCTTAGAGAGAGATTATAATTCACCTCTCCACTTT
clone size: .
D gene: .
V gene: TRBV11-2
J gene: TRBJ1-6

CDR3 protein: CARNTGPKNIQYF
CDR3 DNA: TGTGCCCGTAATACAGGGCCAAAAAACATTCAGTACTTC
clone size: .
D gene: .
V gene: TRBV11-2
J gene: TRBJ2-4

CDR3 protein: CASSLEAIGRAEQFF
CDR3 DNA: TGCGCCAGTAGCTTAGAAGCTATCGGGAGGGCTGAGCAGTTCTTC
clone size: .
D gene: TRBD2
V gene: TRBV11-2
J gene: TRBJ2-1

CDR3 protein: CASSRASSGSSYEQYF
CDR3 DNA: TGTGCCAGTAGTAGGGCTTCTAGCGGTAGCTCCTACGAGCAGTACTTC
clone size: .
D gene: TRBD2
V gene: TRBV19
J gene: TRBJ2-7

CDR3 protein: CASSLATGGHQPQHF
CDR3 DNA: TGTGCCAGCAGTTTAGCAACAGGAGGTCATCAGCCCCAGCATTTT
clone size: many
D gene: .
V gene: TRBV12-3/TRBV12-4
J gene: TRBJ1-5

CDR3 protein: CSVSSGRGSDAQFF
CDR3 DNA: TGCAGCGTTTCTAGCGGGAGAGGGTCAGATGCGCAGTTTTTT
clone size: .
D gene: TRBD2
V gene: TRBV29-1
J gene: TRBJ2-3

CDR3 protein: CDSSPDSYEQYF
CDR3 DNA: TGTGACAGCAGCCCTGACTCCTACGAGCAGTACTTC
clone size: .
D gene: .
V gene: TRBV11-1
J gene: TRBJ2-7

CDR3 protein: CPSSQVPTGNTGVAYSNQHQHF
CDR3 DNA: TGTCCCAGCAGCCAAGTCCCTACAGGAAATACAGGGGTAGCCTATAGCAATCAGCACCAGCATTTT
clone size: .
D gene: TRBD1
V gene: TRBV4-2
J gene: TRBJ1-5

CDR3 protein: CVSSLAGDTGELFF
CDR3 DNA: TGTGTCAGCAGTCTTGCGGGAGACACCGGGGAGCTGTTTTTT
clone size: .
D gene: TRBD2
V gene: TRBV6-1
J gene: TRBJ2-2

CDR3 protein: CSSSPRENTDMQYF
CDR3 DNA: TGTTCCAGCAGCCCCAGGGAGAACACAGATATGCAGTATTTT
clone size: .
D gene: .
V gene: TRBV6-6
J gene: TRBJ2-3

CDR3 protein: CNVETALCQETQYF
CDR3 DNA: TGCAACGTTGAAACGGCCTTATGTCAAGAGACCCAATACTTC
clone size: .
D gene: .
V gene: TRBV29-1
J gene: TRBJ2-5

CDR3 protein: CSARGLRGAEAFF
CDR3 DNA: TGCAGTGCTAGGGGGCTCCGGGGGGCTGAAGCTTTCTTT
clone size: many
D gene: .
V gene: TRBV20-1
J gene: TRBJ1-1

CDR3 protein: CASSYSRFMFTDVQYF
CDR3 DNA: TGTGCCAGCAGTTACTCGAGGTTTATGTTCACAGATGTGCAGTATTTT
clone size: once
D gene: .
V gene: TRBV6-5
J gene: TRBJ2-3

CDR3 protein: CASSQEGLAGEDRYEHYF
CDR3 DNA: TGTGCCAGTAGCCAAGAAGGACTAGCGGGAGAAGACCGCTATGAGCATTACTTC
clone size: few
D gene: TRBD2
V gene: TRBV4-2
J gene: TRBJ2-7

CDR3 protein: CASTQGGRATDMQYF
CDR3 DNA: TGCGCCAGCACCCAAGGGGGGAGGGCCACAGATATGCAGTATTTT
clone size: .
D gene: .
V gene: TRBV5-5
J gene: TRBJ2-3

CDR3 protein: CARSQAASGETQYF
CDR3 DNA: TGTGCCAGGAGCCAAGCGGCCTCGGGGGAGACCCAATACTTC
clone size: .
D gene: .
V gene: TRBV4-2
J gene: TRBJ2-5

CDR3 protein: CSVGGTGGSYPPRYNEQFF
CDR3 DNA: TGCAGCGTTGGGGGGACAGGGGGCTCCTACCCTCCTAGATACAATGAGCAGTTCTTC
clone size: many
D gene: TRBD1
V gene: TRBV29-1
J gene: TRBJ2-1

CDR3 protein: CAIRGSGNGELYF
CDR3 DNA: TGTGCCATCAGAGGATCAGGAAACGGGGAGCTGTATTTT
clone size: .
D gene: .
V gene: TRBV10-3
J gene: TRBJ2-2

CDR3 protein: CASSSPRDSSDQYF
CDR3 DNA: TGCGCCAGCAGCTCGCCCAGGGATTCCTCCGACCAGTACTTC
clone size: .
D gene: .
V gene: TRBV5-1
J gene: TRBJ2-7

CDR3 protein: CSARVISGSFEQFF
CDR3 DNA: TGCAGTGCTAGGGTGATTAGCGGGAGTTTTGAGCAGTTCTTC
clone size: .
D gene: TRBD2
V gene: TRBV20-1
J gene: TRBJ2-1

CDR3 protein: CASSLAGTGGKKQYF
CDR3 DNA: TGTGCCAGCAGTTTGGCCGGGACAGGTGGGAAAAAGCAGTACTTC
clone size: .
D gene: TRBD1
V gene: TRBV11-2
J gene: TRBJ2-7